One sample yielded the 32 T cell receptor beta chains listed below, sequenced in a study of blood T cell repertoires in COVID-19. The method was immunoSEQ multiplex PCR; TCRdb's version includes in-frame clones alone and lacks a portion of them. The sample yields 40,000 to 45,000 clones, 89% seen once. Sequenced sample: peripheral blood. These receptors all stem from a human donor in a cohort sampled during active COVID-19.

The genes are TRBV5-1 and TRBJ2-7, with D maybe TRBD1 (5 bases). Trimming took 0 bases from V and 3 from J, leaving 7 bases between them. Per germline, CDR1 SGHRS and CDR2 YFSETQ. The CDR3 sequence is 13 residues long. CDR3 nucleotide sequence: TGCGCCAGCAGCTTGGGCAGGGACTACGAGCAGTACTTC. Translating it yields CASSLGRDYEQYF.

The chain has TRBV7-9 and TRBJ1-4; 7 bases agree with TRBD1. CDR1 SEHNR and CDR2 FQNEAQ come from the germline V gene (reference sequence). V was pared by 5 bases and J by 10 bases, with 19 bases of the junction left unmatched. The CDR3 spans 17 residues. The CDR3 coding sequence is TGTGCCAGCAGCCCGGGACAGATTACAAAGGATGGGGCAAAACTGTTTTTT. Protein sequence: CASSPGQITKDGAKLFF.

The CDR3 DNA sequence: TGTGCCAGCAGCCAAGGTGGCAGGGCCACCTACGAGCAGTACTTC. Amino acids: CASSQGGRATYEQYF. The gene calls are TRBV3-1 (or the pseudogene TRBV3-2) and TRBJ2-7, with a weak D call TRBD1 (5 bases). The V end was cut by 1 base, the J end by 2 bases, with 12 bases between. Germline loops: CDR1 LGHDT, CDR2 YNNKEL (reference sequence). This CDR3 contains 15 residues.

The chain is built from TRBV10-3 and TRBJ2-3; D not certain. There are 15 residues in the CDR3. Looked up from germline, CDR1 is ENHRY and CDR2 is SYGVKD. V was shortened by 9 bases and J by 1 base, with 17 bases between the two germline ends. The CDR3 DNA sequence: TGTGCCATACGAGACTTTAGCTGGGGCACAGATACGCAGTATTTT. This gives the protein CAIRDFSWGTDTQYF.

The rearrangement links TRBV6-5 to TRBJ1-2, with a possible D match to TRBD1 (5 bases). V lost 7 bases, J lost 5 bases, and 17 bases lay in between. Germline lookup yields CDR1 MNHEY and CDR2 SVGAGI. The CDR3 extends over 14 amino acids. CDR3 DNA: TGTGCCAGCACCCGGGGGAATAGGGGATATGGCTACACCTTC. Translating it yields CASTRGNRGYGYTF.

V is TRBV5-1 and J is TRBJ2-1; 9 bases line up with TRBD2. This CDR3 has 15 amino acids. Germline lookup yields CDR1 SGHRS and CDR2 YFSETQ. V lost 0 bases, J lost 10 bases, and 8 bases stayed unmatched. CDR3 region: CASSLGASGVGEQFF. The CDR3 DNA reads TGCGCCAGCAGCTTGGGGGCTAGCGGGGTTGGGGAGCAGTTCTTC. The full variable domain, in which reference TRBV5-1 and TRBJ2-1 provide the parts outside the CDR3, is KAGVTQTPRYLIKTRGQQVTLSCSPISGHRSVSWYQQTPGQGLQFLFEYFSETQRNKGNFPGRFSGRQFSNSRSEMNVSTLELGDSALYLCASSLGASGVGEQFFGPGTRLTVL.

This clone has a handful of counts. This CDR3 is CASSGGQGSINEKLFF. The CDR3 DNA reads as TGTGCCAGCAGTGGGGGACAGGGCTCAATTAATGAAAAACTGTTTTTT. The rearrangement joins TRBV6-1 to TRBJ1-4, with 9 positions matching TRBD1. Germline values: CDR1 MNHNS, CDR2 SASEGT. The CDR3 contains 16 residues. Trimming took 4 bases from V and 4 from J; bases not matched to a gene: 7.

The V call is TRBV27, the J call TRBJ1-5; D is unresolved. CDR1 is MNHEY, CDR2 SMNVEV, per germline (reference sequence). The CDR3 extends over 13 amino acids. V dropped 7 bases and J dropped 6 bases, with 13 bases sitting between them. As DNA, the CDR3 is TGTGCCAGCATGGCAGGCTTGGGTCAGCCCCAGCATTTT. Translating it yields CASMAGLGQPQHF.

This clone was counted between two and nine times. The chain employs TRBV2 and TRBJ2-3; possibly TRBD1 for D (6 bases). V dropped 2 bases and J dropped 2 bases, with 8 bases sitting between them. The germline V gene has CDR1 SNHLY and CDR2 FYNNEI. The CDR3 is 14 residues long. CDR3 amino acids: CASSENRDTDTQYF. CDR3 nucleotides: TGTGCCAGCAGTGAAAACAGGGACACAGATACGCAGTATTTT.

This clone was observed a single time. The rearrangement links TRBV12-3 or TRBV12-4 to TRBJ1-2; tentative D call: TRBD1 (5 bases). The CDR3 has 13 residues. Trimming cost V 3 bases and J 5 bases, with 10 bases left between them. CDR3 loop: CASSFGGRYGYTF. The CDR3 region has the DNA TGTGCCAGCAGTTTCGGGGGTAGATATGGCTACACCTTC.

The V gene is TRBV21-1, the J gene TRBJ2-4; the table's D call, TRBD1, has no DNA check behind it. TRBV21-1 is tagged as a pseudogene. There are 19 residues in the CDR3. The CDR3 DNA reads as TGTGCCAGCAGCAAAGTAGGGCGGGACAGATACTCAGCCAAAAACATTCAGTACTTC. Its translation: CASSKVGRDRYSAKNIQYF.

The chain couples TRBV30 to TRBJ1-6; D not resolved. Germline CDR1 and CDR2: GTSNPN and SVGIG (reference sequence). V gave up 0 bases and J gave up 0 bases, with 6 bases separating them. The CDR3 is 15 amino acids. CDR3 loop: CAWSVESSYNSPLHF. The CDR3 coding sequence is TGTGCCTGGAGTGTTGAGAGCTCCTATAATTCACCCCTCCACTTT.

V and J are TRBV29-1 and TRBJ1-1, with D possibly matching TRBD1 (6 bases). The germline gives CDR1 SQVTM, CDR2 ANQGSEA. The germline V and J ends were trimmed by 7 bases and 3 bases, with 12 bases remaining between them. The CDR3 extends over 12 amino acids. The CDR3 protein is CSGTVGDTEAFF. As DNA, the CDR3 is TGCAGCGGGACAGTGGGGGACACTGAAGCTTTCTTT.

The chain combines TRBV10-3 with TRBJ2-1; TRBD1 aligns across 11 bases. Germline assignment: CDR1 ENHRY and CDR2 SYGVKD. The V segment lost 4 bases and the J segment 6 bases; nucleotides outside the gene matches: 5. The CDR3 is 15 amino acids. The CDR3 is CAISGDRGLVNEQFF. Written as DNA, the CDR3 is TGTGCCATCAGTGGGGACAGGGGGTTGGTCAATGAGCAGTTCTTC.

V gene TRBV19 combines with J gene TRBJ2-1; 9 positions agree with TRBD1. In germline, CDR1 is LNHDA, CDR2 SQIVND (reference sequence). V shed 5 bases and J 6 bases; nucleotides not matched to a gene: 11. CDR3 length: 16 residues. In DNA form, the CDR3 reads TGTGCCAGTAGTTCTCCCTATCCGGGACAGGGCAATGAGCAGTTCTTC. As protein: CASSSPYPGQGNEQFF. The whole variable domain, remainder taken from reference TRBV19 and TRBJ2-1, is DGGITQSPKYLFRKEGQNVTLSCEQNLNHDAMYWYRQDPGQGLRLIYYSQIVNDFQKGDIAEGYSVSREKKESFPLTVTSAQKNPTAFYLCASSSPYPGQGNEQFFGPGTRLTVL.

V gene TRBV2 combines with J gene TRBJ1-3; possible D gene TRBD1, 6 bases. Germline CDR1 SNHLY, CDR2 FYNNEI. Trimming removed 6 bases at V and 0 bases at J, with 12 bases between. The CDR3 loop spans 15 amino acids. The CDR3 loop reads CASSHDRLSGNTIYF. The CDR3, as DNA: TGTGCCAGCAGCCACGACAGGCTCTCTGGAAACACCATATATTTT.

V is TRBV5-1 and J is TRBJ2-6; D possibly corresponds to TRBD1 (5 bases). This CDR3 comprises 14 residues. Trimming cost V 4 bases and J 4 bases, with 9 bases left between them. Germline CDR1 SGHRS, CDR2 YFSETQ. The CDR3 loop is CASSGNRGANVLTF. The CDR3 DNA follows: TGCGCCAGCAGCGGAAACAGGGGGGCCAACGTCCTGACTTTC. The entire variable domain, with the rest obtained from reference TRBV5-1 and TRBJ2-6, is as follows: KAGVTQTPRYLIKTRGQQVTLSCSPISGHRSVSWYQQTPGQGLQFLFEYFSETQRNKGNFPGRFSGRQFSNSRSEMNVSTLELGDSALYLCASSGNRGANVLTFGAGSRLTVL.

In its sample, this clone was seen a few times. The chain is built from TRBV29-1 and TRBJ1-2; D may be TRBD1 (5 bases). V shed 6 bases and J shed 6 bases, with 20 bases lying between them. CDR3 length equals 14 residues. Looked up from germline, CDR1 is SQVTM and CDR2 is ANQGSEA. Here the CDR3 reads CSVLKPPGVDGYTF. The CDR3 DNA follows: TGCAGCGTCCTAAAACCACCGGGGGTAGATGGCTACACCTTC.

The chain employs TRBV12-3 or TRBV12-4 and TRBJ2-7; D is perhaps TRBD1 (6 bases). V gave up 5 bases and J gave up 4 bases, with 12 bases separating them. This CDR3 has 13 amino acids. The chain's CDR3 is CASSHSGVYEQYF. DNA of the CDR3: TGTGCCAGCAGTCATTCAGGGGTTTACGAGCAGTACTTC.

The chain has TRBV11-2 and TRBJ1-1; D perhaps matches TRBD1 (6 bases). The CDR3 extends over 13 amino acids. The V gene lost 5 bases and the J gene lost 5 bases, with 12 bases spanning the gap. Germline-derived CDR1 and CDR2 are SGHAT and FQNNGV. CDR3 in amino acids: CASSPTGRTEAFF. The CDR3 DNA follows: TGTGCCAGCAGCCCGACAGGTCGGACTGAAGCTTTCTTT.

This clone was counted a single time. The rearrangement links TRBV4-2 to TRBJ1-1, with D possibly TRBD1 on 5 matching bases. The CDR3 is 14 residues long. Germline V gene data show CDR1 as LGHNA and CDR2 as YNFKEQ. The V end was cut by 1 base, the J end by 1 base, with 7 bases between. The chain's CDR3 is CASSQGRGNTEAFF. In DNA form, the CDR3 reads TGTGCCAGCAGCCAAGGGAGGGGGAACACTGAAGCTTTCTTT.

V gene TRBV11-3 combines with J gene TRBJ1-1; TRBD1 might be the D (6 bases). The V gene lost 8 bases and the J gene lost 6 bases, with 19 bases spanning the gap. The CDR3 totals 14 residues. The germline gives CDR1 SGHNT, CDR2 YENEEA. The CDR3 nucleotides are TGTGCCAGCGGACTAGGGGGAGGTAACGCTGAAGCTTTCTTT. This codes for CASGLGGGNAEAFF.

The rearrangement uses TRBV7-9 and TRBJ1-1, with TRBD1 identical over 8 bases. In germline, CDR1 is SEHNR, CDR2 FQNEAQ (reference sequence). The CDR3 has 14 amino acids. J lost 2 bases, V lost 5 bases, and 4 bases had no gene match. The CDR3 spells CASSRGQGNTEAFF. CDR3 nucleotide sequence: TGTGCCAGCAGCCGCGGACAGGGTAACACTGAAGCTTTCTTT.

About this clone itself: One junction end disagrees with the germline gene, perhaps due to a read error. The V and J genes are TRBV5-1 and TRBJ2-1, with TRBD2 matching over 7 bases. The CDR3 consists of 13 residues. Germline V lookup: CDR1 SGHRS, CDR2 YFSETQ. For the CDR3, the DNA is TGCGCCAGCACCGGGGGGATCTACAGTGAGCAGTTCTTC. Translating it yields CASTGGIYSEQFF.

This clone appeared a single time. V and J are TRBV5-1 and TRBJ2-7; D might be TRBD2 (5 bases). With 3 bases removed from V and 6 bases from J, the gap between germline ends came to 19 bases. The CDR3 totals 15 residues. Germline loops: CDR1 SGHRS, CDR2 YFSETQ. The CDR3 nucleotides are TGCGCCAGCAGCTCCCAGGAGGACGCCCACCGCGAGCAGTACTTC. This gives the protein CASSSQEDAHREQYF. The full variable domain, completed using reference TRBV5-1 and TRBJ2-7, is KAGVTQTPRYLIKTRGQQVTLSCSPISGHRSVSWYQQTPGQGLQFLFEYFSETQRNKGNFPGRFSGRQFSNSRSEMNVSTLELGDSALYLCASSSQEDAHREQYFGPGTRLTVT.

CDR3 protein: CASSVAGNNEQFF. The CDR3 bases are TGTGCCAGCAGCGTGGCGGGAAACAATGAGCAGTTCTTC. The chain is built from TRBV9 and TRBJ2-1; the D gene is possibly TRBD2 (6 bases). Germline V gene data show CDR1 as SGDLS and CDR2 as YYNGEE. Trimming pared 2 bases from V and 5 bases from J, leaving 8 bases between. The CDR3 totals 13 residues.

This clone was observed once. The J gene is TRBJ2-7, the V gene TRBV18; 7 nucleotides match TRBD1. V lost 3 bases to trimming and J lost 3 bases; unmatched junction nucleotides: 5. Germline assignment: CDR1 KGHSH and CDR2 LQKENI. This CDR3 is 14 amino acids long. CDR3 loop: CASSPYRDSYEQYF. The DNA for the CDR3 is TGTGCCAGCTCACCCTATAGGGACAGCTACGAGCAGTACTTC.

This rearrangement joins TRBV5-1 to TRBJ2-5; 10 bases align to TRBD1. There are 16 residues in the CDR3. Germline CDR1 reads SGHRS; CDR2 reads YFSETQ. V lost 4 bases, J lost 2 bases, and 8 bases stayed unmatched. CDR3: CASSTRDRGPQETQYF. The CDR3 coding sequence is TGCGCCAGCAGCACGCGGGACAGGGGTCCTCAAGAGACCCAGTACTTC. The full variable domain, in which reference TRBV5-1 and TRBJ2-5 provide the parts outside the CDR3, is KAGVTQTPRYLIKTRGQQVTLSCSPISGHRSVSWYQQTPGQGLQFLFEYFSETQRNKGNFPGRFSGRQFSNSRSEMNVSTLELGDSALYLCASSTRDRGPQETQYFGPGTRLLVL.

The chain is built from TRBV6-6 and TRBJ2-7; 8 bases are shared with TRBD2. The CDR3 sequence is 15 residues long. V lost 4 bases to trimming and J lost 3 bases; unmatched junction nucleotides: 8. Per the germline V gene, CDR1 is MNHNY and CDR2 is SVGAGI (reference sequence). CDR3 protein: CASSFALAELYEQYF. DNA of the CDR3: TGTGCCAGCAGTTTTGCACTAGCGGAACTCTACGAGCAGTACTTC.

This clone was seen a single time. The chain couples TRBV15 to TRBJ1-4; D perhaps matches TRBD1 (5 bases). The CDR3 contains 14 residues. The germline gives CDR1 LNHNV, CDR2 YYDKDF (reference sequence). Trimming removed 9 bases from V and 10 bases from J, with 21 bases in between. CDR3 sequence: CATDPGPGRGKLFF. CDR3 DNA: TGTGCCACTGACCCGGGGCCCGGGAGGGGAAAACTGTTTTTT. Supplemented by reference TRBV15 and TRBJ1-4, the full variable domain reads DAMVIQNPRYQVTQFGKPVTLSCSQTLNHNVMYWYQQKSSQAPKLLFHYYDKDFNNEADTPDNFQSRRPNTSFCFLDIRSPGLGDTAMYLCATDPGPGRGKLFFGSGTQLSVL.

The CDR3: CASSGDRGEAFF. CDR3 DNA sequence: TGTGCCAGCAGTGGGGACAGAGGTGAAGCTTTCTTT. This sequence joins TRBV2 and TRBJ1-1, with TRBD1 matching over 7 bases. The V gene end was trimmed by 4 bases and the J gene end by 7 bases; junction bases not matched to a gene: 3. Germline loops: CDR1 SNHLY, CDR2 FYNNEI. This CDR3 contains 12 residues.

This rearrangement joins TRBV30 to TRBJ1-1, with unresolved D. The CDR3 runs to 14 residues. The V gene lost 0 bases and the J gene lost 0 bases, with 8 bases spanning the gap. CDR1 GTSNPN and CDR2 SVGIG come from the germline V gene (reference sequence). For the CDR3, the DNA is TGTGCCTGGAGTGTACGGACTATGAACACTGAAGCTTTCTTT. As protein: CAWSVRTMNTEAFF.